This is a list of T cell receptor beta chains from one sample in a study of identical twins. TCRdb used MiXCR to reprocess the 5' RACE reads, holding one entry per CDR3 protein. The sample records around 1.7 million distinct CDR3 sequences, less than 35% being singletons. Sequencing input: cord blood. The receptors were sampled from a newborn girl in good health. Both conserved end residues are part of each CDR3. The order of the fields is clone size, D gene, V gene, J gene, CDR3 DNA, CDR3 protein. A D gene is named only where the DNA matches it firmly. The size entry is marked missing in some rows and otherwise reads once, few, many or a size class.

clone size: NA; D gene: NA; V gene: TRBV7-2; J gene: TRBJ2-3; CDR3 DNA: TGTGCCAGCAGCTTAGCCTGGGGGGCTGCCACAGATACGCAGTATTTT; CDR3 protein: CASSLAWGAATDTQYF
clone size: few; D gene: TRBD1; V gene: TRBV5-1; J gene: TRBJ2-7; CDR3 DNA: TGCGCCAGCAACAGGGGTACCGATTACGAGCAGTACTTC; CDR3 protein: CASNRGTDYEQYF
clone size: few; D gene: NA; V gene: TRBV3-1; J gene: TRBJ2-7; CDR3 DNA: TGTGCCAGCAGCCATATCGGACAGCCATACGAGCAGTACTTC; CDR3 protein: CASSHIGQPYEQYF
clone size: once; D gene: TRBD1; V gene: TRBV4-1; J gene: TRBJ1-5; CDR3 DNA: TGCGCCAGCAGCCAAGGGGACAGTGTCAGCAATCAGCCCCAGCATTTT; CDR3 protein: CASSQGDSVSNQPQHF
clone size: NA; D gene: TRBD1; V gene: TRBV28; J gene: TRBJ1-3; CDR3 DNA: TGTGCCGGCAGGACAGGCTCTGGAAACACCATATATTTT; CDR3 protein: CAGRTGSGNTIYF
clone size: NA; D gene: NA; V gene: TRBV11-2; J gene: TRBJ2-7; CDR3 DNA: TGTGCCAGCAGCTTATACCTCCTAGCGAGCTCCTACAATGAGCAGTACTTC; CDR3 protein: CASSLYLLASSYNEQYF
clone size: many; D gene: TRBD2; V gene: TRBV27; J gene: TRBJ2-7; CDR3 DNA: TGTGCCAGCAGTCCGCCGGGACTAGCTCACTACGAGCAGTACTTC; CDR3 protein: CASSPPGLAHYEQYF
clone size: NA; D gene: NA; V gene: TRBV5-1; J gene: TRBJ2-7; CDR3 DNA: TGCGCCAGCAGCGCTATAGCCTACAATGAGCAGTACTTC; CDR3 protein: CASSAIAYNEQYF
clone size: few; D gene: TRBD1; V gene: TRBV7-2; J gene: TRBJ1-4; CDR3 DNA: TGTGCCAGCAGCTTCAAGACAGGGGGAGAAAAACTGTTTTTT; CDR3 protein: CASSFKTGGEKLFF
clone size: NA; D gene: TRBD1; V gene: TRBV5-1; J gene: TRBJ1-2; CDR3 DNA: TGCGCCAGCAGTTTGACCCCACAGGGGGCGGATGGCTACACCTTC; CDR3 protein: CASSLTPQGADGYTF
clone size: NA; D gene: TRBD1; V gene: TRBV6-1; J gene: TRBJ1-6; CDR3 DNA: TGTGCCAGCAGTGAATATCGGGACAGCCTTAATTCACCCCTCCACTTT; CDR3 protein: CASSEYRDSLNSPLHF
clone size: many; D gene: NA; V gene: TRBV7-2; J gene: TRBJ1-2; CDR3 DNA: TGTGCCAGCAGCTCCACAGGGTTCTATGGCTACACCTTC; CDR3 protein: CASSSTGFYGYTF
clone size: few; D gene: NA; V gene: TRBV12-3/TRBV12-4; J gene: TRBJ2-3; CDR3 DNA: TGTGCCACCGTTCCAGGGGATACGCAGTATTTT; CDR3 protein: CATVPGDTQYF
clone size: NA; D gene: NA; V gene: TRBV6-1; J gene: TRBJ2-3; CDR3 DNA: TGTGCCAGCTCTACTTATACGCAGTATTTT; CDR3 protein: CASSTYTQYF
clone size: few; D gene: NA; V gene: TRBV10-1; J gene: TRBJ2-1; CDR3 DNA: TGCGCCAGCAGTGAGATCGGGGTCCGGGAGCAGTTCTTC; CDR3 protein: CASSEIGVREQFF
clone size: NA; D gene: TRBD1; V gene: TRBV7-9; J gene: TRBJ1-5; CDR3 DNA: TGTGCCAGCAGCTTACCAGGGGGTCAGCCCCAGCATTTT; CDR3 protein: CASSLPGGQPQHF
clone size: few; D gene: TRBD1; V gene: TRBV24-1; J gene: TRBJ1-4; CDR3 DNA: TGTGCCACCAGTGACGGACAGGGATATGAAAAACTGTTTTTT; CDR3 protein: CATSDGQGYEKLFF
clone size: few; D gene: TRBD2; V gene: TRBV7-9; J gene: TRBJ2-4; CDR3 DNA: TGTGCCAGCAGCTTATTACTAGCGGGAGGATTGGGGAACATTCAGTACTTC; CDR3 protein: CASSLLLAGGLGNIQYF
clone size: NA; D gene: NA; V gene: TRBV29-1; J gene: TRBJ1-4; CDR3 DNA: TGCAGCGTTCTCGACAGTCCATCGGGTGAAAAACTGTTTTTT; CDR3 protein: CSVLDSPSGEKLFF
clone size: NA; D gene: TRBD1; V gene: TRBV12-3/TRBV12-4; J gene: TRBJ1-1; CDR3 DNA: TGTGCCAGCAGTTCCGCGGGACAGGGAAAAACTGAAGCTTTCTTT; CDR3 protein: CASSSAGQGKTEAFF
clone size: NA; D gene: TRBD1; V gene: TRBV28; J gene: TRBJ1-6; CDR3 DNA: TGTGCCAGCAGTTTCGCAGGGGGATGGTCACCCCCCCACTTT; CDR3 protein: CASSFAGGWSPPHF
clone size: NA; D gene: TRBD1; V gene: TRBV20-1; J gene: TRBJ1-4; CDR3 DNA: TGCAGTGCTCTCACCCGCAGGGGGAATGAAAAACTGTTTTTT; CDR3 protein: CSALTRRGNEKLFF
clone size: NA; D gene: NA; V gene: TRBV7-2; J gene: TRBJ2-1; CDR3 DNA: TGTGCCAGCAGCCCGACGGGACTGAGGGCACCCTACAATGAGCAGTTCTTC; CDR3 protein: CASSPTGLRAPYNEQFF
clone size: few; D gene: TRBD1; V gene: TRBV6-1; J gene: TRBJ2-4; CDR3 DNA: TGTGCCAGCAGGAGGTCCGGGACAGAGGCTCCACTAGCCAAAAACATTCAGTACTTC; CDR3 protein: CASRRSGTEAPLAKNIQYF
clone size: NA; D gene: NA; V gene: TRBV5-5; J gene: TRBJ1-1; CDR3 DNA: TGTGCCAGCAGCTCAATTCCAGGGGCGGGGGACACTGAAGCTTTCTTT; CDR3 protein: CASSSIPGAGDTEAFF
clone size: NA; D gene: NA; V gene: TRBV27; J gene: TRBJ1-6; CDR3 DNA: TGTGCCAGCAGTTTCGGGTACAACTATAATTCACCCCCCCACTTT; CDR3 protein: CASSFGYNYNSPPHF
clone size: few; D gene: NA; V gene: TRBV29-1; J gene: TRBJ2-1; CDR3 DNA: TGCAGCGTTGATGGGGTGGGGTTTTACAATGAGCAGTTCTTC; CDR3 protein: CSVDGVGFYNEQFF
clone size: NA; D gene: NA; V gene: TRBV29-1; J gene: TRBJ2-3; CDR3 DNA: TGCAGCGTTGGCCGGGGGCAGGATACGCAGTATTTT; CDR3 protein: CSVGRGQDTQYF
clone size: NA; D gene: NA; V gene: TRBV20-1; J gene: TRBJ1-4; CDR3 DNA: TGCAGTGCAGAGCAGGGGAGGGTTGAAAAACTGTTTTTT; CDR3 protein: CSAEQGRVEKLFF
clone size: NA; D gene: NA; V gene: TRBV12-3/TRBV12-4; J gene: TRBJ2-7; CDR3 DNA: TGTGCCAGCAGCCGACACGTTCCGAGCTCCTACGAGCAGTACTTC; CDR3 protein: CASSRHVPSSYEQYF
clone size: many; D gene: NA; V gene: TRBV5-1; J gene: TRBJ2-6; CDR3 DNA: TGCGCCAGCAGCTTGGCCGCCAACGTCCTGACTTTC; CDR3 protein: CASSLAANVLTF
clone size: NA; D gene: TRBD2; V gene: TRBV20-1; J gene: TRBJ2-1; CDR3 DNA: TGCAGTGCTAGAGCTAGCGGGAGGAACTACGATGAGCAGTTCTTC; CDR3 protein: CSARASGRNYDEQFF
clone size: few; D gene: NA; V gene: TRBV12-3/TRBV12-4; J gene: TRBJ2-3; CDR3 DNA: TGTGCCAGCAGAGCCGGGCCCCCCGGCACAGATACGCAGTATTTT; CDR3 protein: CASRAGPPGTDTQYF
clone size: NA; D gene: NA; V gene: TRBV27; J gene: TRBJ1-1; CDR3 DNA: TGTGCCAGCAGTTTAAAGTGGGGTGGTTATGTCACTGAAGCTTTCTTT; CDR3 protein: CASSLKWGGYVTEAFF
clone size: NA; D gene: TRBD2; V gene: TRBV7-2; J gene: TRBJ2-7; CDR3 DNA: TGTGCCAGCAGCTTGGCTCGACTAGCGGGTTACTACGAGCAGTACTTC; CDR3 protein: CASSLARLAGYYEQYF
clone size: NA; D gene: NA; V gene: TRBV12-3/TRBV12-4; J gene: TRBJ2-1; CDR3 DNA: TGTGCCAGCAGCGTACGACAGGCAAAGTTCTTC; CDR3 protein: CASSVRQAKFF
clone size: few; D gene: NA; V gene: TRBV4-2; J gene: TRBJ1-5; CDR3 DNA: TGTGCCAGCAGCCAAGACGGCAGAGTCAATCAGCCCCAGCATTTT; CDR3 protein: CASSQDGRVNQPQHF
clone size: NA; D gene: NA; V gene: TRBV12-3/TRBV12-4; J gene: TRBJ1-1; CDR3 DNA: TGTGCCAGCAGTTTAACACGTCAGGCGCTACGGGGGGCTTTCTTT; CDR3 protein: CASSLTRQALRGAFF
clone size: few; D gene: NA; V gene: TRBV21-1; J gene: TRBJ2-7; CDR3 DNA: TGTGCCAGCAGCACGTTCGAGAAGGTAGCGGATAGCTACGAGCAGTACTTC; CDR3 protein: CASSTFEKVADSYEQYF
clone size: NA; D gene: NA; V gene: TRBV11-2; J gene: TRBJ2-3; CDR3 DNA: TGTGCCAGCAGCTCGCTAGGGAAAGCAGATACGCAGTATTTT; CDR3 protein: CASSSLGKADTQYF
clone size: NA; D gene: NA; V gene: TRBV9; J gene: TRBJ2-2; CDR3 DNA: TGTGCCAGCAGCGTAGGTAGTGTGATGTTTTTT; CDR3 protein: CASSVGSVMFF
clone size: NA; D gene: NA; V gene: TRBV12-3/TRBV12-4; J gene: TRBJ2-2; CDR3 DNA: TGTGCCAGCACTGAGGGGACCGGGGAGCTGTTTTTT; CDR3 protein: CASTEGTGELFF
clone size: NA; D gene: NA; V gene: TRBV28; J gene: TRBJ1-2; CDR3 DNA: TGTGCCAGCAGTTTAGGGCGGGGGCTGGACTATGGCTACACCTTC; CDR3 protein: CASSLGRGLDYGYTF
clone size: NA; D gene: NA; V gene: TRBV27; J gene: TRBJ1-2; CDR3 DNA: TGTGCCAGTTACGGGGCGGGGTCCTACTATGGCTACACCTTC; CDR3 protein: CASYGAGSYYGYTF
clone size: NA; D gene: NA; V gene: TRBV5-1; J gene: TRBJ2-7; CDR3 DNA: TGCGCCAGCAGCTTGGTGGCCCGAAGCTCCTACGAGCAGTACTTC; CDR3 protein: CASSLVARSSYEQYF
clone size: NA; D gene: TRBD1; V gene: TRBV20-1; J gene: TRBJ1-2; CDR3 DNA: TGCAGTACTAGGGACAGGTGGGGGGGCTACACCTTC; CDR3 protein: CSTRDRWGGYTF
clone size: NA; D gene: NA; V gene: TRBV19; J gene: TRBJ2-1; CDR3 DNA: TGTGCCAGTAGTAGATATACGGGGAGCTCCTACAATGAGCAGTTCTTC; CDR3 protein: CASSRYTGSSYNEQFF
clone size: NA; D gene: TRBD2; V gene: TRBV9; J gene: TRBJ2-3; CDR3 DNA: TGTGCCAGCAGCGTAGCGGCGGGGGGGCTGACAGATACGCAGTATTTT; CDR3 protein: CASSVAAGGLTDTQYF
clone size: few; D gene: TRBD2; V gene: TRBV6-1; J gene: TRBJ2-1; CDR3 DNA: TGTGCCAGCAGTGAAATACTAGCGGGTTTTAATGAGCAGTTCTTC; CDR3 protein: CASSEILAGFNEQFF